The 12 T cell receptor beta chains given below trace back to one sample, sequenced in a study of OX40 agonist ivuxolimab in advanced cancers. The method was immunoSEQ multiplex PCR; TCRdb's version includes in-frame clones alone and lacks a portion of them. The data show 70,000 to 95,000 clones, around four fifths seen once. This specimen was CD4+ or CD8+ T cells sorted from blood, taken in a trial of the OX40 agonist ivuxolimab. The receptors derive from an adult with an advanced solid tumor such as melanoma, head and neck, liver or kidney cancer.

This chain links TRBV23-1 with TRBJ2-3; D is possibly TRBD1 (6 bases). TRBV23-1 is given ORF status, its function remaining uncertain. There are 14 residues in the CDR3. The V gene lost 5 bases and the J gene lost 4 bases, with 13 bases spanning the gap. CDR3 DNA: TGCGCCAGCAGTTCCGACAGGTCCCCAGATACGCAGTATTTT. Protein product: CASSSDRSPDTQYF.

This clone has only a few counts. V usage is TRBV7-9 and J usage is TRBJ2-1; 7 bases map to TRBD1. This CDR3 is built from 16 residues. Germline loops: CDR1 SEHNR, CDR2 FQNEAQ (reference sequence). The junction had 10 bases not matched to a gene; V was cut back by 5 bases and J by 3 bases. The CDR3 nucleotides read TGTGCCAGCAGCCCCAGGGGGACAGATAACTACAATGAGCAGTTCTTC. It codes for CASSPRGTDNYNEQFF.

This clone was detected only once. This sequence joins TRBV6-1 and TRBJ1-1; D gene unclear. CDR1 is MNHNS and CDR2 is SASEGT in the germline V gene. V was pared by 7 bases and J by 5 bases, with 17 bases between. The CDR3 is 14 amino acids. The DNA of the CDR3 is TGTGCCAGCACCGCCTCGGGTGTTCGGACTGAAGCTTTCTTT. Protein sequence: CASTASGVRTEAFF.

The CDR3 DNA sequence: TGTGCCAGCAGTTACGGACAGAACACTGAAGCTTTCTTT. Protein: CASSYGQNTEAFF. This chain joins TRBV6-5 and TRBJ1-1, with D perhaps matching TRBD1 (5 bases). Trimming took 2 bases from V and 1 from J, leaving 5 bases between them. The CDR3 length is 13 residues. Germline V gene data show CDR1 as MNHEY and CDR2 as SVGAGI.

V gene TRBV30 combines with J gene TRBJ1-6; no firm D call. V lost 0 bases to trimming and J lost 0 bases, with 12 bases between them. Germline CDR1 GTSNPN, CDR2 SVGIG (reference sequence). This CDR3 is 17 amino acids long. The CDR3 spells CAWSVRRASSYNSPLHF. The CDR3 nucleotides are TGTGCCTGGAGTGTACGGAGGGCTAGCTCCTATAATTCACCCCTCCACTTT. Full variable domain (missing parts from reference TRBV30 and TRBJ1-6): SQTIHQWPATLVQPVGSPLSLECTVEGTSNPNLYWYRQAAGRGLQLLFYSVGIGQISSEVPQNLSASRPQDRQFILSSKKLLLSDSGFYLCAWSVRRASSYNSPLHFGNGTRLTVT.

There are a few counts of this clone. This chain uses TRBV7-2 with TRBJ2-5; the D is unclear. Germline CDR1 and CDR2: SGHTA and FQGNSA. The CDR3 contains 13 residues. V was clipped by 5 bases and J by 5 bases, with 12 bases between them. CDR3 sequence (DNA): TGTGCCAGCAGCACCGGAGTGTGGGAGACCCAGTACTTC. Translating gives CASSTGVWETQYF.

This clone was seen just once. The chain couples TRBV28 to TRBJ2-7; a weak D match, TRBD1 (5 bases). Germline V gene data show CDR1 as MDHEN and CDR2 as SYDVKM. The CDR3 extends over 12 amino acids. V was trimmed by 5 bases and J by 6 bases, leaving 11 bases between them. The CDR3 DNA sequence: TGTGCCAGCAGTCCAGGGTATGGCGAGCAGTACTTC. Translation: CASSPGYGEQYF.

This clone was picked up one time. The chain recombines TRBV6-6 with TRBJ1-2, with 11 positions matching TRBD1. V shed 2 bases, J shed 7 bases, and the junction held 3 bases outside the gene matches. From germline, CDR1 is MNHNY and CDR2 SVGAGI (reference sequence). The CDR3 consists of 14 residues. DNA of the CDR3: TGTGCCAGCAGTTACAGGACAGGGGGCCTTGGCTACACCTTC. It yields the protein CASSYRTGGLGYTF.

This chain uses TRBV19 with TRBJ2-5, with TRBD2 identical over 8 bases. Germline-derived CDR1 and CDR2 are LNHDA and SQIVND (reference sequence). The CDR3 has 14 residues. V gave up 1 base and J gave up 7 bases; unmatched junction bases: 5. As DNA, the CDR3 is TGTGCCAGTAGTATAGCGGGGGGGCCTGGGACCCAGTACTTC. This sequence encodes CASSIAGGPGTQYF.

V and J are TRBV5-1 and TRBJ2-1; D gene unclear. The CDR3 is 14 residues long. Trimming stripped 1 base from V and 8 bases from J, with 13 bases between. Germline V CDR1 and CDR2: SGHRS, YFSETQ. CDR3 sequence reads: CASSLSRISDEQFF. In DNA, the CDR3 is TGCGCCAGCAGCTTGTCTCGGATTTCGGATGAGCAGTTCTTC.

Note on this clone: The germline gene is not matched at one end of the junction; a read error may be the cause. V is TRBV28 and J is TRBJ2-5, with D perhaps given as TRBD1 or TRBD2 (6 bases each). The germline CDR1 and CDR2 sequences are MDHEN and SYDVKM. The CDR3 length is 14 residues. The CDR3 sequence is CASSLLGGRETQYF. As DNA, the CDR3 is TGTGCCAGCAGCTTATTGGGGGGCAGGGAGACCCAGTACTTC.

The V and J genes are TRBV30 and TRBJ1-2; 9 nucleotides line up with TRBD1. Germline CDR1 GTSNPN, CDR2 SVGIG (reference sequence). The trim removed 2 bases at V and 6 bases at J, leaving 4 bases unmatched. This CDR3 has 13 residues. This chain's CDR3 is CAWSIGQGNGYTF. As DNA, the CDR3 is TGTGCCTGGAGTATCGGACAGGGGAATGGCTACACCTTC.